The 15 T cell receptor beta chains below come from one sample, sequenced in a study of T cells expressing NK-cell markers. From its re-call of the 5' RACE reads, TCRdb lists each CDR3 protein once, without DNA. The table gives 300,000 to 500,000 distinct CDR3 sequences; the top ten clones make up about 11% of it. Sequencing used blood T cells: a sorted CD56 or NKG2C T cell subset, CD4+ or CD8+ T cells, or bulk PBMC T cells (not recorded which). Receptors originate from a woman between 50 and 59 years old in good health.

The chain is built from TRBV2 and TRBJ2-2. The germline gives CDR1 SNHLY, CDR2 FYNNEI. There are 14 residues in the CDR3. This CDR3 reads CASARLTNTGELFF.

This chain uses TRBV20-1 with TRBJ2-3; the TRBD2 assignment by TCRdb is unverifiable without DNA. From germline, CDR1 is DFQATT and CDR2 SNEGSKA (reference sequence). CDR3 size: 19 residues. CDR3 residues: CSARDLAGLAGTSTDTQYF.

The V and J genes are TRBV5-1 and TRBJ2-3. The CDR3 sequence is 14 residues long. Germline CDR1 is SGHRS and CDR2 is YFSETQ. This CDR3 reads CASSLARYTDTQYF.

The CDR3 spells CASSWRDRETDTQYF. The genes are TRBV6-2 or TRBV6-3 and TRBJ2-3; absent DNA, TCRdb's TRBD1 call cannot be checked. The CDR3 is 15 amino acids. Per the germline V gene, CDR1 is MNHEY and CDR2 is SVGEGT.

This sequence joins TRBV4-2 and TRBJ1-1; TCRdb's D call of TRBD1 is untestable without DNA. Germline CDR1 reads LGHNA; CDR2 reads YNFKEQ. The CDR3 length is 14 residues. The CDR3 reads CASSRGHVNTEAFF.

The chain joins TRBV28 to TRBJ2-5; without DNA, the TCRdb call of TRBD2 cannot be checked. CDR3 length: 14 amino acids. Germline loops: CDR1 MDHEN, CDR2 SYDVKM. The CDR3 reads CASSLGAGRETQYF.

CDR3: CASSQVYEQFF. The chain couples TRBV6-2 or TRBV6-3 to TRBJ2-1. Germline CDR1 reads MNHEY; CDR2 reads SVGEGT. There are 11 residues in the CDR3.

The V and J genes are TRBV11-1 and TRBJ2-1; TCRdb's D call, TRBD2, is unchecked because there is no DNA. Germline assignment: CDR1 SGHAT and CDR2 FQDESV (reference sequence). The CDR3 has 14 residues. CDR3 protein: CASSPGRAGNEQFF.

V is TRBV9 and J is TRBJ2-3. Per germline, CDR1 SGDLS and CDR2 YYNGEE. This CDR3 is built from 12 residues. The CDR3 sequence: CASSNRMDTQYF.

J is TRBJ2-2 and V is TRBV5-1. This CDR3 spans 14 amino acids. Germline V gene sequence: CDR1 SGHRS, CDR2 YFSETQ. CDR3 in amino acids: CASSLGSFGGELFF.

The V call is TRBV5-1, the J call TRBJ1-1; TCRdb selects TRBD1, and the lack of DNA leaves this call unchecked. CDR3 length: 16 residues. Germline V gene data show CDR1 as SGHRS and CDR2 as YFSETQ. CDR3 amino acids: CASSLAQQGRATEAFF.

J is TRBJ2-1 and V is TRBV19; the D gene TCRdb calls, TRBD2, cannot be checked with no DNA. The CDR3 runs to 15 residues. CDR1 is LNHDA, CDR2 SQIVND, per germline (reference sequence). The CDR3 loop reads CASGGGLAGVYEQFF.

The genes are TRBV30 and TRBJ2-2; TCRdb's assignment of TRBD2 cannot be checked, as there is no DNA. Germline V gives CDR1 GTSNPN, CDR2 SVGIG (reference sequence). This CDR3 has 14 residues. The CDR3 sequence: CAWSVSSETGELFF.

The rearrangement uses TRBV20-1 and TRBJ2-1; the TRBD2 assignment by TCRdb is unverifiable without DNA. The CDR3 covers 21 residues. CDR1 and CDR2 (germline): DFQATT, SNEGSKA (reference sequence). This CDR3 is CSARAPLGASGKSSTYNEQFF.

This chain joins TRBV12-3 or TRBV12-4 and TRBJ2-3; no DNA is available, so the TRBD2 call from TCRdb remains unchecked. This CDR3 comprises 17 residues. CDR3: CASSSTSGSGATDTQYF.